This paragraph covers one TCR beta chain sequence. This sample was taken from a study of a mutant IDH1 vaccine in newly diagnosed glioma. TCRdb's table, derived via immunoSEQ multiplex PCR, lists solely in-frame clones and lacks some. This table holds 15,000 to 20,000 clones, around 95% found once. Time point given: baseline, week 1 (first vaccination visit). Treatment reported: pre-vaccination baseline after standard-of-care therapy. In germline, CDR1 is SGHTS, CDR2 YDEGEE. V was cut by 2 bases and J by 0 bases, with 15 bases left in between. The CDR3 is made up of 17 amino acids. The source was peripheral blood mononuclear cells (PBMCs), collected from a glioma patient treated with radiotherapy, temozolomide or both. This clonotype was sampled from a young woman with glioma. Some clones in this sample may be carry-over from other donors' samples. The chain recombines TRBV5-8 with TRBJ1-5, with no clear D. DNA for the CDR3: TGTGCCAGCAGCTTAGGTGCCTTCGGCCATAGCAATCAGCCCCAGCATTTT. Residues: CASSLGAFGHSNQPQHF.